This paragraph covers one T cell receptor beta chain sequence. Its antigen is unknown. This sample was taken from a study of blood T cells in healthy people across ages. Study-wide context: The template switching approach captured approximately one barcoded beta molecule for every two T cells.

Findings and caveats of the study: Relative to aged donors, long-lived donors carried more naive CD4+ cells and displayed higher diversity.

A sample-barcoded 5' primer and a J-beta primer mix were used in a second PCR of roughly 6 to 11 cycles. The template-switch adaptor was a 5' adaptor with 12 random nucleotides. It tagged each cDNA molecule. There were at least 3 million CDR3-containing paired-end reads obtained from each sample. TCRdb passed the 5' RACE reads through MiXCR, listing each CDR3 protein once. The sample has about 780,000 distinct CDR3 sequences, more than 35% seen once. V gave up 7 bases and J gave up 0 bases; unmatched junction bases: 10. CDR3 length: 15 amino acids. The germline V gene encodes CDR1 SGHRS and CDR2 YFSETQ.

Sequencing was done on a sample of blood. The sequence came from an older man in good health. The V call is TRBV5-1, the J call TRBJ2-7, with 7 nucleotides matching TRBD1. The CDR3 reads CASRTGTVNSYEQYF. CDR3 DNA sequence: TGCGCCAGCCGGACCGGGACAGTGAACTCCTACGAGCAGTACTTC.